This T cell receptor beta chain was found in a study of T cell responses to AZD1222 COVID-19 vaccine. Whole-study results and caveats: Dominant at 160-218 and 743-854, vaccine-associated CD4 TCRs also spanned spike. Nearly half of the spike-specific TCRs reportedly recognize variant regions that carry no mutations. All repertoire sampling was performed exclusively after the peak T cell response.

This CDR3 contains 18 residues. The V and J ends lost 4 bases and 4 bases respectively, with 25 bases between them. Germline CDR1 is SGHVS and CDR2 is FQNEAQ. The method was immunoSEQ multiplex PCR; TCRdb's version includes in-frame clones alone and lacks a portion of them. The sample lists tens of thousands of clones, around nine tenths occurring once. Investigators merged groups given second doses at roughly 4 or roughly 12 weeks. As regards this clone: Its antigen is currently unknown.

This sample comprised peripheral blood, obtained 28 days after the second AZD1222 dose. The receptor comes from an adult who received the AZD1222 COVID-19 vaccine. V is TRBV7-8 and J is TRBJ1-2; weak D call: TRBD1 (6 bases). The DNA of the CDR3 is TGTGCCAGCAGCTGGACTCAACAGGGAGCGGTGCGTTTCTATGGCTACACCTTC. The encoded protein is CASSWTQQGAVRFYGYTF.